This T cell receptor (beta chain) was obtained from a study of T cells in Graves' hyperthyroidism and ophthalmopathy. CDR3 length: 12 amino acids. V shed 6 bases and J 6 bases; nucleotides not matched to a gene: 4. CDR1 is ENHRY, CDR2 SYGVKD, per germline. Authors of the study amplified TCR beta CDR3 regions from RNA transcripts. HTBI primers were the set used in a first-round RT-PCR of the TCR CDR3. One entry per CDR3 protein, called by TCRdb with MiXCR from the multiplex PCR reads. The sample comprises 500,000 to 600,000 distinct CDR3 sequences, 40% to 55% of which are singletons, and about 8.3% rests with the top ten. Study observations and caveats: Clonotypes that were expanded in thyroid above 0.001 mostly appeared in blood too. From stable hyperthyroidism, ophthalmopathy was set apart by a 13 V-J model. Ophthalmopathy was predicted by the model a median of roughly 6 months ahead of onset.

A remark on this clonotype: Antigen unknown.

Hyperthyroidism was newly diagnosed in patients aged 18 to 65 (duration under 2 months). Sequencing was done on a sample of peripheral blood or thyroid tissue (not recorded which). The chain is built from TRBV10-3 and TRBJ2-7, with 8 bases aligning to TRBD2. The receptor's source is a woman in her late teens or twenties with Graves' hyperthyroidism. The chain's CDR3 is CAIRAGGGEQYF. The CDR3 DNA is TGTGCCATCAGGGCGGGGGGAGGCGAGCAGTACTTC.